Listed here are 5 T cell receptor beta chains from one sample, sequenced in a study of shared clonotypes between healthy human individuals. CD45RO-negative, CCR7-positively selected cells formed the naive CD8 fraction, excluding terminally differentiated effector memory CD45RA+ cells. Sequenced by immunoSEQ multiplex PCR; TCRdb stores in-frame clones only, minus some. The sample lists about 2.1 million clones; approximately 94% were seen once. Sequenced sample: naive CD8+ T cells from PBMCs. The receptors stem from a man between 18 and 29 years old in good health. Some clones in this sample may be carry-over from other donors' samples.

This chain connects TRBV4-1 to TRBJ2-3, with D perhaps matching TRBD2 (6 bases). CDR3 length equals 15 residues. Germline CDR1 MGHRA, CDR2 YSYEKL. The V and J ends lost 3 bases and 0 bases respectively, with 10 bases between them. In DNA form, the CDR3 reads TGCGCCAGCAGCCAGGAGCGGGTTAGCACAGATACGCAGTATTTT. Its translation: CASSQERVSTDTQYF.

The chain carries TRBV29-1 and TRBJ1-5; D remains ambiguous. CDR3 length equals 18 residues. V lost 6 bases and J 4 bases, leaving 28 bases between the germline ends. The V gene's germline CDR1 is SQVTM and CDR2 ANQGSEA. CDR3 sequence (DNA): TGCAGCGTCACCTGTTGTTCCCTGCTCCCCGTCTCAAATCAGCCCCAGCATTTT. As protein: CSVTCCSLLPVSNQPQHF.

The CDR3 DNA sequence: TGTGCCAGTAGTATAGTCGCGGAATTTGGGACCCCCTACGAGCAGTACTTC. It codes for CASSIVAEFGTPYEQYF. This rearrangement joins TRBV19 to TRBJ2-7; either TRBD1 or TRBD2 may fit D (5 bases each). V gave up 1 base and J gave up 2 bases, with 18 bases separating them. CDR1 is LNHDA and CDR2 is SQIVND in the germline V gene (reference sequence). CDR3 length: 17 amino acids. Filled out from reference TRBV19 and TRBJ2-7, the complete variable domain reads DGGITQSPKYLFRKEGQNVTLSCEQNLNHDAMYWYRQDPGQGLRLIYYSQIVNDFQKGDIAEGYSVSREKKESFPLTVTSAQKNPTAFYLCASSIVAEFGTPYEQYFGPGTRLTVT.

The V gene is TRBV19, the J gene TRBJ1-1; the D is unclear. The germline V gene has CDR1 LNHDA and CDR2 SQIVND (reference sequence). This CDR3 has 14 residues. Trimming cost V 7 bases and J 1 base, with 13 bases left between them. CDR3 nucleotide sequence: TGTGCCAGTATCCTTGGACCGCAGAACACTGAAGCTTTCTTT. Amino acids: CASILGPQNTEAFF. Full variable domain (rest looked up from reference TRBV19 and TRBJ1-1): DGGITQSPKYLFRKEGQNVTLSCEQNLNHDAMYWYRQDPGQGLRLIYYSQIVNDFQKGDIAEGYSVSREKKESFPLTVTSAQKNPTAFYLCASILGPQNTEAFFGQGTRLTVV.

This clone was seen once. The same CDR3 also results from other DNA sequences found in this sample. The chain employs TRBV5-4 and TRBJ2-1; 8 positions match TRBD1. Germline V CDR1 and CDR2: SGHNT, YYREEE (reference sequence). The CDR3 spans 15 residues. With 4 bases clipped from V and 4 bases from J, the junction kept 7 bases outside the gene matches. CDR3 DNA: TGTGCCAGCAGCCAAACAGGGGGGTCATACAATGAGCAGTTCTTC. As protein: CASSQTGGSYNEQFF.